The 8 T cell receptor beta chains reported below all come from one sample, sequenced in a study of T cells in Graves' hyperthyroidism and ophthalmopathy. Authors of the study amplified TCR beta CDR3 regions from RNA transcripts. A set of HTBI primers served as the primers for a first-round RT-PCR of the TCR CDR3. TCRdb itself ran the multiplex PCR reads through MiXCR, one entry per CDR3 protein. The sample yields around 800,000 distinct CDR3 sequences, over 35% seen once. Sequenced input: blood. All receptors come from a man aged 18 to 30 with Graves' hyperthyroidism.

The chain carries TRBV29-1 and TRBJ1-1; TRBD1 matches 10 bases. V trimming: 6 bases; J trimming: 7 bases; junction bases outside the gene matches: 11. From germline, CDR1 is SQVTM and CDR2 ANQGSEA. CDR3 length equals 14 residues. CDR3 coding DNA: TGCAGCGTCACCGGGACAGGGGTAAGGGTTGAAGCTTTCTTT. Protein product: CSVTGTGVRVEAFF. The full variable domain, with the rest looked up from reference TRBV29-1 and TRBJ1-1, is SAVISQKPSRDICQRGTSLTIQCQVDSQVTMMFWYRQQPGQSLTLIATANQGSEATYESGFVIDKFPISRPNLTFSTLTVSNMSPEDSSIYLCSVTGTGVRVEAFFGQGTRLTVV.

To note about this clonotype: One end of the junction fails to match germline, which may point to a read error. This chain connects TRBV7-2 to TRBJ1-3; TRBD1 matches 7 bases. This CDR3 region has 15 residues. CDR1 and CDR2 (germline): SGHTA, FQGNSA. The CDR3 nucleotides are TGTGCCAGCAGTTTAGGAGGGGGCACTGGAAACACCATATATTTT. It codes for CASSLGGGTGNTIYF.

This clonotype was detected ten times or more. The chain recombines TRBV2 with TRBJ2-7; possibly TRBD1 for D (6 bases). This CDR3 has 14 amino acids. V was clipped by 4 bases and J by 2 bases, with 12 bases between them. CDR1 and CDR2 (germline): SNHLY, FYNNEI. The CDR3 DNA reads TGTGCCAGCAGTGTCGAACAGGGCCCCTACGAGCAGTACTTC. Protein product: CASSVEQGPYEQYF.

V gene TRBV2 combines with J gene TRBJ2-5; 7 bases match TRBD2. The V and J ends lost 6 bases and 4 bases, in that order; junction bases with no gene match: 11. Per the germline V gene, CDR1 is SNHLY and CDR2 is FYNNEI. The CDR3 has 15 residues. The CDR3 DNA sequence: TGTGCCAGCAGCCAAGATACGGGGGGAGGAGAGACCCAGTACTTC. Its protein product is CASSQDTGGGETQYF.

This clonotype was detected ten times or more. This chain joins TRBV20-1 and TRBJ1-1, with TRBD1 identical over 10 bases. The V and J ends lost 5 bases and 7 bases, in that order; junction bases with no gene match: 10. This CDR3 spans 14 amino acids. Germline CDR1 DFQATT, CDR2 SNEGSKA (reference sequence). CDR3 sequence (DNA): TGCAGTGCTCCTCCTTTGACAGGGGGCATTGAAGCTTTCTTT. It codes for CSAPPLTGGIEAFF.

Note on this clonotype: A clone one base away is much larger, so this may be a read error. The rearrangement joins TRBV19 to TRBJ1-5, with D unresolved. The CDR3 consists of 14 residues. V gave up 5 bases and J gave up 4 bases, with 12 bases separating them. Germline CDR1 is LNHDA and CDR2 is SQIVND (reference sequence). In DNA, the CDR3 is TGTGCCAGTAGTCCCAGCGGGTGGAATCAGCCCCAGCATTTT. This codes for CASSPSGWNQPQHF.

About this clonotype: A read error may explain this, as a much larger clone is one base away. The V call is TRBV2, the J call TRBJ1-2, with D possibly being TRBD1 (5 bases). The CDR3 spans 15 residues. Germline V gives CDR1 SNHLY, CDR2 FYNNEI. Deletions cut 6 bases from V and 1 base from J, with 15 bases between. CDR3 region: CASSPSGAVNYGYTF. The CDR3, as DNA: TGTGCCAGCAGCCCCTCCGGGGCAGTTAACTATGGCTACACCTTC.

The J gene is TRBJ2-7, the V gene TRBV29-1; D is undetermined. This CDR3 spans 12 amino acids. The V gene lost 6 bases and the J gene lost 3 bases, with 12 bases spanning the gap. Germline V gives CDR1 SQVTM, CDR2 ANQGSEA. The CDR3 DNA reads as TGCAGCGTCCAATTGGAACTCTACGAGCAGTACTTC. Translated: CSVQLELYEQYF.